The next 28 T cell receptor beta chains were all read from a single sample in a study of CD8 T cells in Susac syndrome. RNA totalling about 0.5 to 1 ug underwent reverse transcription with random hexamers. One entry per CDR3 protein results from TCRdb running MiXCR on the immunoSEQ multiplex PCR reads. The sample has tens of thousands of distinct CDR3 sequences, 95% to 96% seen once; the top ten hold 0.095% to 0.12%. Sequenced input: CD4+ T cells from PBMCs. These receptors all come from a human donor with multiple sclerosis.

The rearrangement uses TRBV7-8 and TRBJ1-1; D gene uncertain. Between the trimmed V and J ends, which lost 0 bases and 0 bases, there was a span of 14 bases. CDR3 length: 17 amino acids. From germline, CDR1 is SGHVS and CDR2 FQNEAQ. CDR3 sequence (DNA): TGTGCCAGCAGCTTAGCCAATTCCGGCAGATTGAACACTGAAGCTTTCTTT. Its protein product is CASSLANSGRLNTEAFF.

The chain carries TRBV30 and TRBJ1-2, with TRBD1 identical over 11 bases. The CDR3 contains 13 residues. Germline loops: CDR1 GTSNPN, CDR2 SVGIG (reference sequence). Trimming removed 3 bases from V and 7 bases from J; junction bases left unmatched: 4. CDR3 sequence: CAWRGQGGSGYTF. CDR3 nucleotides: TGTGCCTGGAGGGGACAGGGGGGATCTGGCTACACCTTC.

The chain has TRBV6-5 and TRBJ1-6; 9 bases are shared with TRBD1. Per the germline V gene, CDR1 is MNHEY and CDR2 is SVGAGI. The CDR3 runs to 16 residues. V dropped 0 bases and J dropped 9; count of bases not matched to a gene: 6. This CDR3 is CASSYSGTGPLSPLHF. For the CDR3, the DNA is TGTGCCAGCAGTTACTCGGGGACAGGGCCCCTTTCACCCCTCCACTTT.

This chain joins TRBV3-1 and TRBJ2-1, with 7 bases fitting TRBD1. The V and J ends lost 1 base and 7 bases, in that order; junction bases with no gene match: 7. From germline, CDR1 is LGHDT and CDR2 YNNKEL (reference sequence). CDR3 length: 15 residues. This CDR3 reads CASSQGYLQGNEQFF. CDR3 coding DNA: TGTGCCAGCAGCCAAGGATATCTACAGGGGAATGAGCAGTTCTTC.

The chain combines TRBV7-6 with TRBJ1-2, with D hard to call. CDR1 is SGHVS, CDR2 FNYEAQ, per germline. The ends were cut back, 5 bases at V and 2 bases at J, with 6 bases in the middle. CDR3 length equals 12 residues. CDR3 sequence (DNA): TGTGCCAGCAGCCATATGAACTATGGCTACACCTTC. Its translation: CASSHMNYGYTF.

The V and J genes are TRBV15 and TRBJ2-5; D call uncertain. The germline gives CDR1 LNHNV, CDR2 YYDKDF (reference sequence). The V end was cut by 0 bases, the J end by 2 bases, with 10 bases between. The CDR3 totals 15 residues. The chain's CDR3 is CATSRDIGWQETQYF. The CDR3 nucleotides read TGTGCCACCAGCAGAGATATTGGTTGGCAAGAGACCCAGTACTTC.

This chain uses TRBV6-2 or TRBV6-3 with TRBJ2-5; D call uncertain. CDR1 is MNHEY, CDR2 SVGEGT, per germline. The CDR3 sequence is 11 residues long. V lost 6 bases to trimming and J lost 9 bases, with 11 bases between them. CDR3 coding DNA: TGTGCCAGCAGGGATCTCATGGCCCAGTACTTC. Translating gives CASRDLMAQYF.

V and J are TRBV6-2 or TRBV6-3 and TRBJ2-7; 8 nucleotides match TRBD2. V was clipped by 5 bases and J by 6 bases; unmatched bases: 9. The CDR3 has 14 amino acids. CDR1 and CDR2 from the germline V gene are MNHEY and SVGEGT. The CDR3 sequence is CASSDQGTRGEQYF. DNA of the CDR3: TGTGCCAGCAGTGACCAGGGGACTAGAGGCGAGCAGTACTTC.

The chain joins TRBV5-1 to TRBJ1-2; TRBD1 is a possible D gene (5 bases). Germline loops: CDR1 SGHRS, CDR2 YFSETQ. The length of the CDR3 is 14 residues. V was cut by 5 bases and J by 5 bases, with 16 bases left in between. CDR3 protein: CASSPTGTEYGYTF. The CDR3 bases are TGCGCCAGCAGTCCCACCGGGACCGAGTATGGCTACACCTTC.

The rearrangement links TRBV7-9 to TRBJ1-1, with a tentative D call TRBD1 (6 bases). V shed 6 bases and J shed 5 bases, with 19 bases lying between them. Germline values: CDR1 SEHNR, CDR2 FQNEAQ (reference sequence). The CDR3 has 15 residues. The CDR3 nucleotides are TGTGCCAGCAGACCAAAAGACAGGCTTGGAACTGAAGCTTTCTTT. Translation gives CASRPKDRLGTEAFF.

This clonotype showed up just once. The V gene is TRBV25-1, the J gene TRBJ1-2, with D maybe TRBD1 (6 bases). Germline CDR1 and CDR2: MGHDK and SYGVNS. Trimming shortened V by 8 bases and J by 4 bases, and 17 bases separated the two germline ends. The CDR3 is made up of 14 amino acids. The CDR3 DNA follows: TGTGCCAGCGCCCTAGGGGGGGACTTCTATGGCTACACCTTC. Its protein is CASALGGDFYGYTF.

The rearrangement uses TRBV6-6 and TRBJ1-2; 7 bases line up with TRBD1. The CDR3 spans 14 residues. V trimming: 11 bases; J trimming: 7 bases; junction bases outside the gene matches: 16. Germline lookup yields CDR1 MNHNY and CDR2 SVGAGI (reference sequence). CDR3 nucleotide sequence: TGTGCCGCGATGGCGGGACAGACCCGAGGTGGCTACACCTTC. Translating it yields CAAMAGQTRGGYTF.

V and J are TRBV29-1 and TRBJ1-6; 8 nucleotides match TRBD1. The CDR3 is 13 residues long. Germline V lookup: CDR1 SQVTM, CDR2 ANQGSEA. V lost 4 bases to trimming and J lost 7 bases; unmatched junction nucleotides: 3. CDR3 amino acids: CSVGQGLNSPLHF. DNA of the CDR3: TGCAGCGTTGGACAGGGGTTGAATTCACCCCTCCACTTT.

V is TRBV6-2 or TRBV6-3 and J is TRBJ2-3, with a weak D call TRBD2 (6 bases). The V end lost 6 bases, the J end lost 1 base, and 14 bases lay between the germline ends. The germline V gene encodes CDR1 MNHEY and CDR2 SVGEGT. The CDR3 length is 15 residues. In DNA, the CDR3 is TGTGCCAGCAGACCTGGGGGGATCGGCACAGATACGCAGTATTTT. It translates to CASRPGGIGTDTQYF.

This clonotype has only a few counts. This chain uses TRBV5-1 with TRBJ2-7; 8 bases agree with TRBD1. The CDR3 extends over 13 amino acids. V lost 4 bases and J lost 2; bases outside the gene matches: 2. CDR1 is SGHRS, CDR2 YFSETQ, per germline. The DNA for the CDR3 is TGCGCCAGCAGCCCGGACAGGGCCTACGAGCAGTACTTC. Residues: CASSPDRAYEQYF.

The chain combines TRBV15 with TRBJ2-5; 9 nucleotides agree with TRBD2. The CDR3 is 17 residues long. V lost 0 bases, J lost 5 bases, and 10 bases stayed unmatched. The germline CDR1 and CDR2 sequences are LNHNV and YYDKDF (reference sequence). CDR3 in DNA: TGTGCCACCAGCAGAGATCAAGCGCGGGGGGGCCGGGAGACCCAGTACTTC. As protein: CATSRDQARGGRETQYF.

This clonotype was seen only once. This chain uses TRBV27 with TRBJ2-3, with 8 positions matching TRBD2. This CDR3 is built from 13 residues. The J segment lost 7 bases and the V segment lost 6 bases, leaving 6 bases of the junction unmatched. Germline lookup yields CDR1 MNHEY and CDR2 SMNVEV (reference sequence). The CDR3 region has the DNA TGTGCCAGCAGGAATAGCGGGGTCCATACGCAGTATTTT. This gives the protein CASRNSGVHTQYF.

The genes are TRBV7-9 and TRBJ2-2; TRBD1 is a possible D gene (6 bases). The CDR3 has 16 residues. V was trimmed by 5 bases and J by 0 bases, leaving 13 bases between them. Germline-derived CDR1 and CDR2 are SEHNR and FQNEAQ (reference sequence). CDR3 sequence (DNA): TGTGCCAGCAGCCTGGGGGCAACCTCGAACACCGGGGAGCTGTTTTTT. It specifies CASSLGATSNTGELFF.

The CDR3 region is CASSPIPDTQYF. The CDR3 nucleotides are TGTGCCAGCAGCCCTATTCCAGATACGCAGTATTTT. The gene calls are TRBV7-9 and TRBJ2-3; D not resolved. The CDR3 runs 12 residues. CDR1 and CDR2 from the germline V gene are SEHNR and FQNEAQ (reference sequence). V was pared by 5 bases and J by 4 bases, with 7 bases between.

The chain has TRBV7-3 and TRBJ2-5, with D perhaps matching TRBD2 (6 bases). The J call is doubtful: the DNA matches TRBJ2-1 better. Germline lookup yields CDR1 SGHTA and CDR2 FQGTGA. The CDR3 is 13 residues long. The CDR3 DNA reads TGTGCCAGCAGTCCGGGGGTAGGACGAGACCAGTTCTTC. It is translated as CASSPGVGRDQFF.

The chain uses TRBV11-3 and TRBJ2-7, with 9 bases that match TRBD2. The germline V gene has CDR1 SGHNT and CDR2 YENEEA. V gave up 5 bases and J gave up 2 bases; unmatched junction bases: 7. This CDR3 comprises 15 residues. The CDR3 nucleotides are TGTGCCAGCAGCGCAAGCGGGGGGACCACCTACGAGCAGTACTTC. Amino acid sequence: CASSASGGTTYEQYF.

V and J are TRBV29-1 and TRBJ1-1; D not resolved. CDR3 length equals 10 residues. The V gene's germline CDR1 is SQVTM and CDR2 ANQGSEA. V was cut by 6 bases and J by 8 bases, with 10 bases left in between. The CDR3 spells CSVLVTEAFF. The DNA of the CDR3 is TGCAGCGTGCTGGTTACAGAAGCTTTCTTT.

This clonotype showed up just a few times. The V call is TRBV30, the J call TRBJ1-2; 8 bases are a match to TRBD1. CDR3 length: 14 residues. The germline CDR1 and CDR2 sequences are GTSNPN and SVGIG (reference sequence). J lost 6 bases, V lost 0 bases, and 6 bases had no gene match. The CDR3 reads CAWSVRTGINGYTF. CDR3 bases: TGTGCCTGGAGTGTGAGGACAGGGATCAATGGCTACACCTTC.

This chain joins TRBV5-1 and TRBJ2-3, with 11 positions matching TRBD2. V trimming: 3 bases; J trimming: 4 bases; junction bases outside the gene matches: 7. Germline-derived CDR1 and CDR2 are SGHRS and YFSETQ. The CDR3 runs to 16 residues. This CDR3 is CASSSVTSGGADTQYF. The CDR3 DNA sequence: TGCGCCAGCAGCTCGGTAACTAGCGGGGGAGCAGATACGCAGTATTTT.

This clonotype appeared a single time. The CDR3 loop reads CASSWTGQSGEKLFF. CDR3 DNA sequence: TGTGCCAGCAGCTGGACTGGACAATCGGGTGAAAAACTGTTTTTT. The chain recombines TRBV7-2 with TRBJ1-4; the D gene is possibly TRBD1 (5 bases). There are 15 residues in the CDR3. V lost 4 bases and J lost 7, with 16 bases in between. Germline assignment: CDR1 SGHTA and CDR2 FQGNSA.

This clonotype was seen a few times. The rearrangement links TRBV5-1 to TRBJ2-3, with 7 bases matching TRBD1. The J segment lost 4 bases and the V segment lost 7 bases, leaving 3 bases of the junction unmatched. CDR1 and CDR2 (germline): SGHRS, YFSETQ. There are 12 residues in the CDR3. The CDR3 sequence: CASGDRADTQYF. The CDR3 nucleotides are TGCGCCAGCGGAGACAGGGCAGATACGCAGTATTTT.

The chain joins TRBV11-3 to TRBJ1-1; D gene ambiguous. V lost 1 base and J 1 base, leaving 13 bases between the germline ends. Germline-derived CDR1 and CDR2 are SGHNT and YENEEA. The length of the CDR3 is 16 residues. For the CDR3, the DNA is TGTGCCAGCAGCTTAGGGGTCGTAGAGACGAACACTGAAGCTTTCTTT. Protein: CASSLGVVETNTEAFF.

The V call is TRBV5-1, the J call TRBJ1-1; no reliable D call. Between the trimmed V and J ends, which lost 5 bases and 0 bases, there was a span of 11 bases. The CDR3 is made up of 14 amino acids. From germline, CDR1 is SGHRS and CDR2 YFSETQ. DNA of the CDR3: TGCGCCAGCAGTAGTTCCGGTATGAACACTGAAGCTTTCTTT. This gives the protein CASSSSGMNTEAFF.